This T cell receptor beta chain was documented in a study of T cells in women clearing cervical HPV infection. Study-wide background: Donors had HPV16-related CIN3 or worse; 2 had invasive cancer. No precancer developed; the control's incident HPV16 infection cleared within 12 months.

Points on this clone: The read terminates 3 residues before the CDR3 end, so the remaining end is supplied by the germline J gene.

Generated by immunoSEQ multiplex PCR, the TCRdb table keeps only in-frame clones and is missing some. The sample table sets out around 31,000 clones. The ends lost 6 bases at V and 6 bases at J; junction bases unmatched: 22. Germline CDR1 reads DFQATT; CDR2 reads SNEGSKA (reference sequence). CDR3 size: 20 residues. This rearrangement joins TRBV20-1 to TRBJ2-3; 15 bases line up with TRBD2. The sequence was obtained from a woman aged 18 to 75 with a cervical HPV16 infection that either progressed to CIN3+ or cleared (not recorded which). Sequenced material: blood buffy coat. The CDR3 is CSAPKARTSGGAILPDTQYF. Incomplete CDR3 DNA: TGCAGTGCACCCAAAGCCAGGACTAGCGGGGGGGCGATTTTACCCGATACG.